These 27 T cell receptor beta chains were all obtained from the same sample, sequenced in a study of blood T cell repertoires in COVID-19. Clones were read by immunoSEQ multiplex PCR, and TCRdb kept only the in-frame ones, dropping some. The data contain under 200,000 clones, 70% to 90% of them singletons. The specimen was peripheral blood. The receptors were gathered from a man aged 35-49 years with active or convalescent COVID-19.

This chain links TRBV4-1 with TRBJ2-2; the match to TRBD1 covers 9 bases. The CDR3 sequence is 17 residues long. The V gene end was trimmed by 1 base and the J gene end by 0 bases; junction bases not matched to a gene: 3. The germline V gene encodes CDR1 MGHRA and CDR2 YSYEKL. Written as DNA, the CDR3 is TGCGCCAGCAGCCAAGGGGGGACAGGGTCGAACACCGGGGAGCTGTTTTTT. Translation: CASSQGGTGSNTGELFF.

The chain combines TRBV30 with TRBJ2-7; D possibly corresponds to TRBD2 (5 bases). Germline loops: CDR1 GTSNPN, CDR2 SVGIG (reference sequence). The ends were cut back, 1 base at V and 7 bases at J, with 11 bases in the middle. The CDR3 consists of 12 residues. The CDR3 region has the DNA TGTGCCTGGAGTGGAGTGAGGGAGGAGCAGTACTTC. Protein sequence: CAWSGVREEQYF.

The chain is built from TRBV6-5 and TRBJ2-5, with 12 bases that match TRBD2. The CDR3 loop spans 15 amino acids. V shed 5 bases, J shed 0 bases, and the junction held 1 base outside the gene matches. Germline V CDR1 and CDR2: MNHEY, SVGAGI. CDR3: CASSRTSGNQETQYF. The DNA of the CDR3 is TGTGCCAGCAGTCGGACTAGCGGGAACCAAGAGACCCAGTACTTC.

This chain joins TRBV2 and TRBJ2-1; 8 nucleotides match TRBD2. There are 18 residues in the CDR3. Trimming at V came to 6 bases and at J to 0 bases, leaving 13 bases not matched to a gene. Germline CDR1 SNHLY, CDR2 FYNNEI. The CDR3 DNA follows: TGTGCCAGCAGCGATGGGGCTAGCGGGCACCCCTCCTACAATGAGCAGTTCTTC. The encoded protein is CASSDGASGHPSYNEQFF.

CDR3 sequence (DNA): TGTGCCAGCACAACAGGGGAGAGCACTGAAGCTTTCTTT. This codes for CASTTGESTEAFF. This rearrangement joins TRBV28 to TRBJ1-1; 7 bases are a match to TRBD1. Trimming at V came to 7 bases and at J to 4 bases, leaving 6 bases not matched to a gene. Germline CDR1 reads MDHEN; CDR2 reads SYDVKM. This CDR3 is built from 13 residues.

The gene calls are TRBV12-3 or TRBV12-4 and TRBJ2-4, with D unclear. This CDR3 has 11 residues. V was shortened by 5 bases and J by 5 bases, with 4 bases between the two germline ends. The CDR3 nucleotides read TGTGCCAGCAGTGAGGAAAACATTCAGTACTTC. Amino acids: CASSEENIQYF.

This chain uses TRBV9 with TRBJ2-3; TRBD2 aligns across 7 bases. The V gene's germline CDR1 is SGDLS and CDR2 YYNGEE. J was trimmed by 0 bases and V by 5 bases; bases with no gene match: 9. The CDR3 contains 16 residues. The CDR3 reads CASSPLAGVSTDTQYF. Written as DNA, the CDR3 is TGTGCCAGCAGTCCACTGGCGGGGGTGAGCACAGATACGCAGTATTTT.

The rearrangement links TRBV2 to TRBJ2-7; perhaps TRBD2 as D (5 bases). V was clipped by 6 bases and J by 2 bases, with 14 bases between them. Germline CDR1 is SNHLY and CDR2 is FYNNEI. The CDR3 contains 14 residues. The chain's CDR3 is CASRNRPGTYEQYF. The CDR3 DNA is TGTGCCAGCAGAAATCGACCGGGAACCTACGAGCAGTACTTC.

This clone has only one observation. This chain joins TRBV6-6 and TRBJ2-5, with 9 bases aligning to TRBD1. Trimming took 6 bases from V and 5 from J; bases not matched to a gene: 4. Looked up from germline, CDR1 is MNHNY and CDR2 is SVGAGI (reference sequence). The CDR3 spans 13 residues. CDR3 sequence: CASRRTGEETQYF. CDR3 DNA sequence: TGTGCCAGCAGGAGGACAGGGGAGGAGACCCAGTACTTC.

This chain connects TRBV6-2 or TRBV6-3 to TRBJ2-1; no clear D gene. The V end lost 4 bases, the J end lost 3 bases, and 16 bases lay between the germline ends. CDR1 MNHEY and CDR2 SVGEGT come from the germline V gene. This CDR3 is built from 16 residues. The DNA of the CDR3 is TGTGCCAGCAGTTTTTTGGTGGCGGAATACTACAATGAGCAGTTCTTC. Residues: CASSFLVAEYYNEQFF.

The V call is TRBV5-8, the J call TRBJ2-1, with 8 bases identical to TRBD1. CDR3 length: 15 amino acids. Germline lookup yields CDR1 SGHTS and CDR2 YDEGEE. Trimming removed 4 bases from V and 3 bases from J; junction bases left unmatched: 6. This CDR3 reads CASSSTGTGYNEQFF. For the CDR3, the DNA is TGTGCCAGCAGCAGTACCGGGACAGGCTACAATGAGCAGTTCTTC.

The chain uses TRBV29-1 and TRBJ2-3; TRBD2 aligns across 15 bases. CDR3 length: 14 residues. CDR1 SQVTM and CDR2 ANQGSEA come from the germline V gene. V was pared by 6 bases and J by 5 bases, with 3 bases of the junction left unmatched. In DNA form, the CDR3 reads TGCAGCGTCCGGACTAGCGGGAGGGAAGATACGCAGTATTTT. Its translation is CSVRTSGREDTQYF.

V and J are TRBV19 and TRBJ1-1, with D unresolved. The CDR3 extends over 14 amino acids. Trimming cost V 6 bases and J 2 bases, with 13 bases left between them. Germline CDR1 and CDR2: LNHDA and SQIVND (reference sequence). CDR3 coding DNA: TGTGCCAGTAGGCACCGAAGCCCCAACACTGAAGCTTTCTTT. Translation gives CASRHRSPNTEAFF.

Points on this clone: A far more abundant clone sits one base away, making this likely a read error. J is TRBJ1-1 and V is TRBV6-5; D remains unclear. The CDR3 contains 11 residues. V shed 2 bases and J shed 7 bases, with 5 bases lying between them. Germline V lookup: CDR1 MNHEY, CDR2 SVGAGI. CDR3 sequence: CASSYGVEAFF. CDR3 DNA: TGTGCCAGCAGTTACGGAGTTGAAGCTTTCTTT.

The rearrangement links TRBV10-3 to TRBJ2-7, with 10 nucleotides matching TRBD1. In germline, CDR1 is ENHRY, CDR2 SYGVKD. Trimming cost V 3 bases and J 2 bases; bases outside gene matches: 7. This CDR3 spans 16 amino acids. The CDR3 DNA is TGTGCCATCAGTGACCTGATCGGGACAGGGGCCTACGAGCAGTACTTC. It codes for CAISDLIGTGAYEQYF.

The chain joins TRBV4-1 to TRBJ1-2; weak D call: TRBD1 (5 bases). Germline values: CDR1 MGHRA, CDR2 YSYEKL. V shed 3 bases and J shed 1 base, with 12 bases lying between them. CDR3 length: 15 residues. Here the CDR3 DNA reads TGCGCCAGCAGCCATAATCCAGGGAATAACTATGGCTACACCTTC. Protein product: CASSHNPGNNYGYTF.

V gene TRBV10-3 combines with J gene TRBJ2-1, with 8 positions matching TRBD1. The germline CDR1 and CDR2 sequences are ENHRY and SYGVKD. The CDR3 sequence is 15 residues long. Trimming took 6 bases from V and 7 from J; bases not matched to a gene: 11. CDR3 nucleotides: TGTGCCATCAGGGAAACACAGGGGGGATTAAATGAGCAGTTCTTC. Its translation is CAIRETQGGLNEQFF.

CDR3 nucleotides: TGTGCCATCAGTGAGACGGGGGGGAGCACAGATACGCAGTATTTT. The encoded protein is CAISETGGSTDTQYF. The chain carries TRBV10-3 and TRBJ2-3; TRBD2 matches at 8 bases. J gave up 0 bases and V 2 bases, and 1 base lay outside the gene matches. The CDR3 covers 15 residues. Per the germline V gene, CDR1 is ENHRY and CDR2 is SYGVKD.

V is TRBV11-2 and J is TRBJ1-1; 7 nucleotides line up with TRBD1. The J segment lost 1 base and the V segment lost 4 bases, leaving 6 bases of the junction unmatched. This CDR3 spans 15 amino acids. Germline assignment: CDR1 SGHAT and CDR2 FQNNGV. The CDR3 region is CASSSSDRANTEAFF. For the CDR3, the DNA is TGTGCCAGCAGCTCGTCAGACAGGGCGAACACTGAAGCTTTCTTT.

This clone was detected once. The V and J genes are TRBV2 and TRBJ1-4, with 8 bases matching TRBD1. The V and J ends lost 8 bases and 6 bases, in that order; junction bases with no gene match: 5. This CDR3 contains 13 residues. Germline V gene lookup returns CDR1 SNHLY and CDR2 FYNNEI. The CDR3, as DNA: TGTGCCAGCCGGACAGGGAATGATGAAAAACTGTTTTTT. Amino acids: CASRTGNDEKLFF.

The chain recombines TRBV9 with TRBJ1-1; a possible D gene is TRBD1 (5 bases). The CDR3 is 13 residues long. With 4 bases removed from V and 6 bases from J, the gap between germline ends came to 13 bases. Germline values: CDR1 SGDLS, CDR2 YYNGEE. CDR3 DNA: TGTGCCAGCAGCTCAAGACAGTTCGCTGAAGCTTTCTTT. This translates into CASSSRQFAEAFF.

The CDR3 reads CASTKAGNGNQPQHF. CDR3 nucleotide sequence: TGTGCCAGCACGAAGGCAGGTAATGGCAATCAGCCCCAGCATTTT. The V gene is TRBV6-5, the J gene TRBJ1-5; no definite D call. Germline values: CDR1 MNHEY, CDR2 SVGAGI. CDR3 length: 15 residues. V was cut by 7 bases and J by 2 bases, with 15 bases left in between.

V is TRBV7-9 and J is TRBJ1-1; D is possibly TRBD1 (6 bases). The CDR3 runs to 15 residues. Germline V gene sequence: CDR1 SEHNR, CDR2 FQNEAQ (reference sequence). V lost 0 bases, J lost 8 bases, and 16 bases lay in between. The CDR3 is CASSLARVTGVEAFF. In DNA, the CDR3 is TGTGCCAGCAGCTTAGCCAGGGTGACAGGAGTCGAAGCTTTCTTT.

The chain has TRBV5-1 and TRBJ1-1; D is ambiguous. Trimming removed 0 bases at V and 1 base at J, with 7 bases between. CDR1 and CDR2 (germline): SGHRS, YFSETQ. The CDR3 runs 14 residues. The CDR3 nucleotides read TGCGCCAGCAGCTTGGAAGGCGGGAACACTGAAGCTTTCTTT. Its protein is CASSLEGGNTEAFF. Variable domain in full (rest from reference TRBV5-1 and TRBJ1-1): KAGVTQTPRYLIKTRGQQVTLSCSPISGHRSVSWYQQTPGQGLQFLFEYFSETQRNKGNFPGRFSGRQFSNSRSEMNVSTLELGDSALYLCASSLEGGNTEAFFGQGTRLTVV.

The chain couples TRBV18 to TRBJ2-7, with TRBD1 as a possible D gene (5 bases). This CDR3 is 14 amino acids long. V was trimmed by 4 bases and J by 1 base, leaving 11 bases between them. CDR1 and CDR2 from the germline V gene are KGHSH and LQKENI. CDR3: CASSQQGSSYEQYF. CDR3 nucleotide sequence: TGTGCCAGCTCACAGCAGGGAAGTTCCTACGAGCAGTACTTC.

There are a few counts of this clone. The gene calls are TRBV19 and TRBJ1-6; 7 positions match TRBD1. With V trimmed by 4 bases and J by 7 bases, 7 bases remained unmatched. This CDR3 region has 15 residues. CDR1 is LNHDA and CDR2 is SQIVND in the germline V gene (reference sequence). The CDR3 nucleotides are TGTGCCAGTAGTACCCGACAGGGTGGCAATTCACCCCTCCACTTT. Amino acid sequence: CASSTRQGGNSPLHF.

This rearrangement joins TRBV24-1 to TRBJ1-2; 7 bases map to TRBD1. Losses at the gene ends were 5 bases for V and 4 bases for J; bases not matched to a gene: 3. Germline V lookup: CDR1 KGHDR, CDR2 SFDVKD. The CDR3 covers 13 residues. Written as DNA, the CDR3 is TGTGCCACCAGTGCAGGGGGAGCCTATGGCTACACCTTC. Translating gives CATSAGGAYGYTF.